The rows below give T cell receptor beta chains drawn from one sample of a study of Graves' ophthalmopathy and Graves' hyperthyroidism. From the multiplex PCR reads, TCRdb called clonotypes with MiXCR, one entry per CDR3 protein. The repertoire has 500,000 to 800,000 distinct CDR3 sequences, under 50% of them found once; the top ten carry over 2.5%. Sequenced: peripheral blood. The receptors originated from an adult man with Graves' ophthalmopathy. Both conserved end residues are part of each CDR3. A D gene is named only where the DNA matches it firmly. Expanded clones get a size class; other rows say once, few or many, or leave the size out.

TRBV19	many	TRBJ2-5	TRBD1	CASRTGGGETQYF	TGTGCCAGTAGAACAGGGGGAGGAGAGACCCAGTACTTC
TRBV19	many	TRBJ2-7	NA	CASSRVGTPTQYF	TGTGCCAGTAGTCGGGTAGGGACTCCCACGCAGTACTTC
TRBV20-1	NA	TRBJ2-2	NA	CSARGRRELFF	TGCAGTGCTAGGGGTCGCAGGGAGCTGTTTTTT
TRBV12-5	few	TRBJ2-7	TRBD1	CASGLQGVEQYF	TGTGCTAGTGGTTTGCAGGGGGTGGAGCAGTACTTC
TRBV7-9	NA	TRBJ1-2	TRBD1	CASRSQGDGYTF	TGTGCCAGCAGGTCACAGGGGGACGGCTACACCTTC
TRBV12-3/TRBV12-4	NA	TRBJ1-1	NA	CASSLYRAENTEAFF	TGTGCCAGCAGTTTATATAGGGCGGAAAACACTGAAGCTTTCTTT
TRBV6-5	many	TRBJ2-5	TRBD1	CASSVDGTGQETQYF	TGTGCCAGCAGTGTCGATGGGACAGGGCAGGAGACCCAGTACTTC
TRBV5-6	few	TRBJ2-7	TRBD1	CASSLTPRTGAEQYF	TGTGCCAGCAGCTTGACGCCAAGGACAGGGGCGGAGCAGTACTTC
TRBV7-9	few	TRBJ2-3	NA	CASSLGEWDTQYF	TGTGCCAGCAGCTTAGGGGAGTGGGATACGCAGTATTTT
TRBV2	many	TRBJ1-2	NA	CASSEALGTGHYGYTF	TGTGCCAGCAGTGAAGCTTTGGGTACAGGACACTATGGCTACACCTTC
TRBV7-3	NA	TRBJ2-2	NA	CASSLNGGENTGELLF	TGTGCCAGCAGCTTAAATGGAGGGGAGAACACCGGGGAGCTGCTTTTT
TRBV6-1	NA	TRBJ1-1	NA	CASRLRGGGEAFF	TGTGCCAGCCGCCTAAGGGGGGGCGGTGAAGCTTTCTTT
TRBV4-3	NA	TRBJ2-5	NA	CASSPGEGTQYF	TGCGCCAGCAGCCCAGGCGAGGGGACCCAGTACTTC
TRBV27	NA	TRBJ1-1	NA	CASSFGVGTEAFF	TGTGCCAGCAGTTTTGGAGTGGGCACTGAAGCTTTCTTT
TRBV2	NA	TRBJ1-3	NA	CASIGRTAPGGTIYF	TGTGCCAGCATTGGCAGGACAGCGCCCGGAGGCACCATATATTTT